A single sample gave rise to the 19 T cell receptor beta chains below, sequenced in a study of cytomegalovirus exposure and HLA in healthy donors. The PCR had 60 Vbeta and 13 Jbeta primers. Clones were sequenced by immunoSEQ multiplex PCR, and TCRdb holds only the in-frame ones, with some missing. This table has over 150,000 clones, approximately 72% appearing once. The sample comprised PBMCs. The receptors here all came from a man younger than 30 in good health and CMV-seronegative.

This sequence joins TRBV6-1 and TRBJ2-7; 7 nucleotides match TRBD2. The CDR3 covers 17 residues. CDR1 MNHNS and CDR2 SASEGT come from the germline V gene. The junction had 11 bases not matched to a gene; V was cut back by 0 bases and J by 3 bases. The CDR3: CASSEAPPTSAFYEQYF. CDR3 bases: TGTGCCAGCAGTGAAGCGCCCCCCACTAGCGCCTTCTACGAGCAGTACTTC.

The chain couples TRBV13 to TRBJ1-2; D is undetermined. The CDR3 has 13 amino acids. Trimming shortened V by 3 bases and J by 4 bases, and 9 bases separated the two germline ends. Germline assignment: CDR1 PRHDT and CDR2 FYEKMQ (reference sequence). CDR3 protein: CASSFGESYGYTF. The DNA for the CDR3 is TGTGCCAGCAGCTTCGGGGAGAGCTATGGCTACACCTTC.

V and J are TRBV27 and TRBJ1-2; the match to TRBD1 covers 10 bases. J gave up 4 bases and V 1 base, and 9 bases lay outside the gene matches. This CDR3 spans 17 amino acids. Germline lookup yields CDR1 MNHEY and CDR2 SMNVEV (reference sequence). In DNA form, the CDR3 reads TGTGCCAGCAGTTTATTAGTCGGACAGGGGGGGACCTATGGCTACACCTTC. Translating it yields CASSLLVGQGGTYGYTF.

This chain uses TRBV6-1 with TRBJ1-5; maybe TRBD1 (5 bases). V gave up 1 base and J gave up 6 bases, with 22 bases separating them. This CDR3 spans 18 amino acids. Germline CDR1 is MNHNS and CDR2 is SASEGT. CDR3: CASSEDLALGEWIQPQHF. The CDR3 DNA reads TGTGCCAGCAGTGAAGACCTAGCGTTGGGGGAGTGGATTCAGCCCCAGCATTTT.

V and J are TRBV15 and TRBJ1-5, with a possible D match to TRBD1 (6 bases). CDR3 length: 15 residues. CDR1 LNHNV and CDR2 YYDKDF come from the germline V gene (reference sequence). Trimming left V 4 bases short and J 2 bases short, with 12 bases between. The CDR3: CATSIQGVGNQPQHF. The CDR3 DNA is TGTGCCACCAGCATACAGGGTGTAGGCAATCAGCCCCAGCATTTT. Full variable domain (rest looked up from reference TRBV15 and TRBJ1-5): DAMVIQNPRYQVTQFGKPVTLSCSQTLNHNVMYWYQQKSSQAPKLLFHYYDKDFNNEADTPDNFQSRRPNTSFCFLDIRSPGLGDTAMYLCATSIQGVGNQPQHFGDGTRLSIL.

CDR3 in amino acids: CASSLGLGGTDTQYF. CDR3 nucleotide sequence: TGTGCCAGCAGTTTAGGTTTGGGCGGCACAGATACGCAGTATTTT. The chain joins TRBV28 to TRBJ2-3, with D unresolved. The V end was cut by 2 bases, the J end by 1 base, with 10 bases between. Germline CDR1 and CDR2: MDHEN and SYDVKM. The CDR3 length is 15 residues. The variable domain in full, completed from reference TRBV28 and TRBJ2-3, reads DVKVTQSSRYLVKRTGEKVFLECVQDMDHENMFWYRQDPGLGLRLIYFSYDVKMKEKGDIPEGYSVSREKKERFSLILESASTNQTSMYLCASSLGLGGTDTQYFGPGTRLTVL.

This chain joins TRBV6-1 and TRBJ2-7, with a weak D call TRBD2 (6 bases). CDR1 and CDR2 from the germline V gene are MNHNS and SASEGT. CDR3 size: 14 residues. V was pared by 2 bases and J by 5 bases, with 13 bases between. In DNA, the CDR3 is TGTGCCAGCAGTGAACGGGGGAATTGGGACGAGCAGTACTTC. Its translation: CASSERGNWDEQYF.

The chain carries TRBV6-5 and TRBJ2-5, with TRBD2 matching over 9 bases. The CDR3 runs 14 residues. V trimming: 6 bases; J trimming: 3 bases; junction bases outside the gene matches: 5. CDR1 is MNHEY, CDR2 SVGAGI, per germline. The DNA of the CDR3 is TGTGCCAGCAGGCTCTCTAGCGGGAAAGAGACCCAGTACTTC. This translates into CASRLSSGKETQYF.

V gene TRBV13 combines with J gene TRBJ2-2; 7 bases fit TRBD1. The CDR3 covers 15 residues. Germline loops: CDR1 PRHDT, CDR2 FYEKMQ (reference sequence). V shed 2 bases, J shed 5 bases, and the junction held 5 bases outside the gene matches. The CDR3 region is CASSLKAGGTGELFF. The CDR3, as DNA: TGTGCCAGCAGCTTAAAGGCAGGGGGAACCGGGGAGCTGTTTTTT.

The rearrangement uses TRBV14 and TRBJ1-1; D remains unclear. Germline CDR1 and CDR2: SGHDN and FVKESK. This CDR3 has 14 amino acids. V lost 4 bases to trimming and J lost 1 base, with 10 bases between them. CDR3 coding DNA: TGTGCCAGCAGCCCGAGAACTTGGAACACTGAAGCTTTCTTT. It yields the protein CASSPRTWNTEAFF. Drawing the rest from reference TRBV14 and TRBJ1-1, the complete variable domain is EAGVTQFPSHSVIEKGQTVTLRCDPISGHDNLYWYRRVMGKEIKFLLHFVKESKQDESGMPNNRFLAERTGGTYSTLKVQPAELEDSGVYFCASSPRTWNTEAFFGQGTRLTVV.

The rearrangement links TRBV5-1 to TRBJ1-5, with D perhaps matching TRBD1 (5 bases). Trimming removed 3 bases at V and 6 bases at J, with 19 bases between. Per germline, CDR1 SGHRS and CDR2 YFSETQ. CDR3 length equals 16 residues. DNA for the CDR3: TGCGCCAGCAGCTCTTACCCGGGGGGGGAGGCTCAGCCCCAGCATTTT. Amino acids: CASSSYPGGEAQPQHF.

The CDR3 nucleotides are TGTGCCAGCAGTGAGCAGTGGCGGACTGTAGCCAAAAACATTCAGTACTTC. Translating gives CASSEQWRTVAKNIQYF. The chain is built from TRBV6-1 and TRBJ2-4; perhaps TRBD2 as D (5 bases). V lost 3 bases and J 0 bases, leaving 15 bases between the germline ends. CDR3 length: 17 amino acids. The germline V gene has CDR1 MNHNS and CDR2 SASEGT.

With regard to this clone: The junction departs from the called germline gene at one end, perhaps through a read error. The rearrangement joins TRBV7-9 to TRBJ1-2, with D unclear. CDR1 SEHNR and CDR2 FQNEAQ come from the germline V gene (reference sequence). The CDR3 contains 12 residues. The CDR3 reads CSSTLGSYGYTF. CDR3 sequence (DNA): TGTTCCAGCACCTTGGGCAGCTATGGCTACACCTTC.

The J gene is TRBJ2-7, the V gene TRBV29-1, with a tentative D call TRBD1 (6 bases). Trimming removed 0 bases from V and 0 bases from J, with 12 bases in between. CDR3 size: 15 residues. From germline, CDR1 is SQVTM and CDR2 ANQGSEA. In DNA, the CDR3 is TGCAGCGTTGAAGAAAGGGGGAGTAGCTCCTACGAGCAGTACTTC. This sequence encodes CSVEERGSSSYEQYF.

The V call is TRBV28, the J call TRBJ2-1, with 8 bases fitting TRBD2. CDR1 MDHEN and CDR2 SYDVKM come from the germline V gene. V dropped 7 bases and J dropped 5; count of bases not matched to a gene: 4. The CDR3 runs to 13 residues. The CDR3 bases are TGTGCCAGCACCCAAGCGGGGGACAATGAGCAGTTCTTC. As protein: CASTQAGDNEQFF. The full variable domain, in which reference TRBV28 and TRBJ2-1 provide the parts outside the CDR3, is DVKVTQSSRYLVKRTGEKVFLECVQDMDHENMFWYRQDPGLGLRLIYFSYDVKMKEKGDIPEGYSVSREKKERFSLILESASTNQTSMYLCASTQAGDNEQFFGPGTRLTVL.

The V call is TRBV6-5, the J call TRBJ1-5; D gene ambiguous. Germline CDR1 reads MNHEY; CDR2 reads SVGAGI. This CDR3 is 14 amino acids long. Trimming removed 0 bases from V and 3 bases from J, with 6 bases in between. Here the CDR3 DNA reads TGTGCCAGCAGTTACTCAGGACTCAATCAGCCCCAGCATTTT. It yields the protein CASSYSGLNQPQHF.

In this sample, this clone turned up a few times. The CDR3 loop reads CASRAREVSNQPQHF. CDR3 sequence (DNA): TGTGCCAGCAGGGCCAGGGAAGTTAGCAATCAGCCCCAGCATTTT. This chain connects TRBV28 to TRBJ1-5, with D perhaps matching TRBD1 (5 bases). The CDR3 sequence is 15 residues long. V lost 6 bases, J lost 0 bases, and 12 bases lay in between. From germline, CDR1 is MDHEN and CDR2 SYDVKM.

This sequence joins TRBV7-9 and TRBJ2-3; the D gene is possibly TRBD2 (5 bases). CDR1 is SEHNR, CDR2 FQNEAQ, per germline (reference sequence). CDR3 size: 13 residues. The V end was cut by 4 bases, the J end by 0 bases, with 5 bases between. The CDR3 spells CASSWTSTDTQYF. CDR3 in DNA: TGTGCCAGCAGCTGGACTAGCACAGATACGCAGTATTTT. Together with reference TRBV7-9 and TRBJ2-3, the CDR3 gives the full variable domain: DTGVSQNPRHKITKRGQNVTFRCDPISEHNRLYWYRQTLGQGPEFLTYFQNEAQLEKSRLLSDRFSAERPKGSFSTLEIQRTEQGDSAMYLCASSWTSTDTQYFGPGTRLTVL.

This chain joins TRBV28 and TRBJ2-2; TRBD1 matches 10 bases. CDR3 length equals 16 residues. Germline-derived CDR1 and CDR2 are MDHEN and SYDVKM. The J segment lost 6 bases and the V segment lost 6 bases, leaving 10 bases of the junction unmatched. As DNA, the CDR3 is TGTGCCAGCAGGACTCCGGGACAGGGGTTACCCGGGGAGCTGTTTTTT. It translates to CASRTPGQGLPGELFF.